The present TCR beta chain was sequenced within a study of lymphopenia after photon versus proton radiotherapy. In the case of this clone: Antigen: not known.

Overall study findings and caveats: After lymphocyte nadir, photon-treated repertoires showed oligoclonal expansion, especially CD8+ Temra.

This CDR3 is 14 amino acids long. V lost 6 bases and J 2 bases, leaving 12 bases between the germline ends. The germline V gene has CDR1 MNHEY and CDR2 SMNVEV (reference sequence). TCRdb's table, derived via immunoSEQ multiplex PCR, lists solely in-frame clones and lacks some. The profile covers about 12,000 clones, with roughly 90% appearing a single time and approximately 3% taken by the ten largest. Specimen: peripheral blood, collected from a patient treated with proton-based radiotherapy. This clonotype originated in a man aged 55 to 70 with pancreatic cancer. The J gene is TRBJ2-3, the V gene TRBV27; TRBD2 might be the D (5 bases). The CDR3 sequence is CASSLGSPTDTQYF. The CDR3 DNA reads as TGTGCCAGCAGCCTGGGGAGCCCCACAGATACGCAGTATTTT.